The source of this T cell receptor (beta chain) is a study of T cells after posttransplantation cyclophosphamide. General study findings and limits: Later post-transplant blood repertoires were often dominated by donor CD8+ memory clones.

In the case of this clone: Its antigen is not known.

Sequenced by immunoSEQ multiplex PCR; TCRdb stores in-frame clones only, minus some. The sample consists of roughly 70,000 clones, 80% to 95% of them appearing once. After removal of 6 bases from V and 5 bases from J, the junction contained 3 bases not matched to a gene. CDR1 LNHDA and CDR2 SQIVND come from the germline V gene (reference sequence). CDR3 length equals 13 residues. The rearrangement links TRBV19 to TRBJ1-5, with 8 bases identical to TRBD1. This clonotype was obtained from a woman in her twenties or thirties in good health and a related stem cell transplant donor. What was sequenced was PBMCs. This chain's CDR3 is CASSGQGDQPQHF. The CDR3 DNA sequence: TGTGCCAGTAGCGGACAGGGAGATCAGCCCCAGCATTTT.